This entry describes one T cell receptor (beta chain). The sample is drawn from a study of cytomegalovirus exposure and HLA in healthy donors. The PCR ran on 60 Vbeta and 13 Jbeta primers. Clones were sequenced by immunoSEQ multiplex PCR, and TCRdb holds only the in-frame ones, with some missing. The sample contains 100,000 to 130,000 clones, roughly four fifths of which appear only once. This TCR derives from a man between 18 and 35 years old in good health and CMV-seronegative. Material: PBMCs.

The CDR3 sequence: CASSRAGGEIYEQYF. The DNA of the CDR3 is TGTGCCAGCAGTAGAGCGGGGGGCGAAATCTACGAGCAGTACTTC. The chain uses TRBV6-1 and TRBJ2-7; TRBD2 agrees at 9 bases. In germline, CDR1 is MNHNS, CDR2 SASEGT. The CDR3 length is 15 residues. The trim removed 5 bases at V and 3 bases at J, leaving 8 bases unmatched.